This is a list of T cell receptor beta chains from one sample in a study of post-analysis software for immune sequencing data. MiXCR was run by TCRdb on the PCR reads, yielding one entry per CDR3 protein. This sample has 750,000 to 950,000 distinct CDR3 sequences, with roughly half found just once. Sequencing was performed on blood. These receptors came from a girl between 5 and 17 years old with multiple sclerosis. The conserved cysteine and the conserved F or W are not part of the CDR3 here. Fields, in order: CDR3 length, V gene, CDR3 protein.

15,TRBV7-9,ASSPTLGLADFYEQY
13,TRBV5-1,ASSRASGGYNEQF
12,TRBV6-5,ASSYSTGVETQY
14,TRBV5-1,ASSLEVTGVYNEQF
12,TRBV7-9,ASSSQRVYNEQF
17,TRBV2,ASSEISGPRGSGANVLT
10,TRBV18,ASSPFGDTQY
15,TRBV21-1,ASSKAGARGREYEQY
16,TRBV7-9,ASSSRREWSSGANVLT
13,TRBV3-1,ASSEHNSMDNEQF
10,TRBV12-3/TRBV12-4,ASSPRNYGYT
11,TRBV29-1,SVEFKKDQPQH
14,TRBV5-1,ASSLGDRGLTDTQY
11,TRBV3-1,ASSQARRSEQY
13,TRBV12-3/TRBV12-4,ASSSPTALTYEQY
12,TRBV27,ASSWTVLVGPQH
11,TRBV7-2,ASSLSVFETQY
14,TRBV20-1,SASERTLQTTDTQY
12,TRBV12-3/TRBV12-4,ASSLGAANYGYT
16,TRBV6-5,ASSYSRSSGGAADTQY
14,TRBV5-1,ASSTFGSSRLETQY
13,TRBV9,ASSVDRVPYNEQF
14,TRBV4-1,ASSQVLAEPSYEQY
12,TRBV10-3,AIGASGITDTQY
11,TRBV20-1,SARAGRDETQY